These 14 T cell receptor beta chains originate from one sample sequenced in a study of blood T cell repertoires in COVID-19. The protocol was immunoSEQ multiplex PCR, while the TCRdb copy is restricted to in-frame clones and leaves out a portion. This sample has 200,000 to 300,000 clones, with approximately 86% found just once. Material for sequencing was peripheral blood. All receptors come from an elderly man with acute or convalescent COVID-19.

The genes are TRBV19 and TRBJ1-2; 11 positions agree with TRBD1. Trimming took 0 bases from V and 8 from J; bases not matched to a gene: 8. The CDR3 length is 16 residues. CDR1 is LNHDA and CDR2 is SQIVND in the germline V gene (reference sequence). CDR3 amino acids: CASSIDPGTGGRGYTF. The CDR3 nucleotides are TGTGCCAGTAGTATAGACCCTGGGACAGGGGGTCGGGGCTACACCTTC.

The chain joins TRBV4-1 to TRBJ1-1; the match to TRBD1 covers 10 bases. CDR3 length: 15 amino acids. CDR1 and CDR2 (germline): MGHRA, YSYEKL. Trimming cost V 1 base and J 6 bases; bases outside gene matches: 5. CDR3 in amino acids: CASSQATTGGPEAFF. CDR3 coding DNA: TGCGCCAGCAGCCAAGCCACGACAGGGGGCCCTGAAGCTTTCTTT.

DNA for the CDR3: TGTGCCAGCAGCTTGACAGGGGTGGATGGCTACACCTTC. This codes for CASSLTGVDGYTF. V gene TRBV5-4 combines with J gene TRBJ1-2, with TRBD1 matching 7 bases. This CDR3 comprises 13 residues. The germline V gene has CDR1 SGHNT and CDR2 YYREEE (reference sequence). Unmatched junction bases numbered 3, after V lost 1 base and J lost 6 bases.

Here the CDR3 reads CSVYDTDGNTEAFF. The CDR3 bases are TGCAGCGTTTACGACACCGACGGGAACACTGAAGCTTTCTTT. The chain is built from TRBV29-1 and TRBJ1-1; D remains unclear. Trimming removed 5 bases from V and 1 base from J, with 14 bases in between. From germline, CDR1 is SQVTM and CDR2 ANQGSEA. The length of the CDR3 is 14 residues.

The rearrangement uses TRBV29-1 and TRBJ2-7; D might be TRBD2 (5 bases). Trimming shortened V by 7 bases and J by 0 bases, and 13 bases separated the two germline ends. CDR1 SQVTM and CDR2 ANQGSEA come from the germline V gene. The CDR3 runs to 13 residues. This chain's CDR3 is CSARGNNSYEQYF. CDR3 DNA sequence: TGCAGCGCCCGAGGGAACAACTCCTACGAGCAGTACTTC.

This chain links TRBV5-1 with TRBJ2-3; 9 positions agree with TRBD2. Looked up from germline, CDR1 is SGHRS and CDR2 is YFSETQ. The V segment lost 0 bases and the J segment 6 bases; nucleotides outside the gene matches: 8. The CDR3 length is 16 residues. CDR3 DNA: TGCGCCAGCAGCTTGGTTGCTGCGGGAGGGAGGGATACGCAGTATTTT. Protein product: CASSLVAAGGRDTQYF.

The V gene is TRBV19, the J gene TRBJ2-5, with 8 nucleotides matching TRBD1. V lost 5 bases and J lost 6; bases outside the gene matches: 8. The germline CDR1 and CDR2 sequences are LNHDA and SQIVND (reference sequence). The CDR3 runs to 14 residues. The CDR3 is CASSSNPRGQTQYF. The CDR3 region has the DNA TGTGCCAGTAGTTCCAATCCCAGGGGGCAGACCCAGTACTTC.

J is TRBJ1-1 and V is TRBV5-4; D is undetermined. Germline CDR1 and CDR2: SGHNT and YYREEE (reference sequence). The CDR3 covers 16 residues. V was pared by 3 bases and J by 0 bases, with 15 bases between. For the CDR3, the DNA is TGTGCCAGCAGCTCGGGATTAGTAGGGATGAACACTGAAGCTTTCTTT. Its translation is CASSSGLVGMNTEAFF.

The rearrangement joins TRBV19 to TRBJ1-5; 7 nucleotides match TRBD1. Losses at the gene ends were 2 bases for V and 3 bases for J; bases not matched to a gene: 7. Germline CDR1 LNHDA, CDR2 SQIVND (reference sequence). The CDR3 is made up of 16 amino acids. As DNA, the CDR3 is TGTGCCAGTAGTATAAATCGCGGGACAGTCAATCAGCCCCAGCATTTT. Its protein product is CASSINRGTVNQPQHF.

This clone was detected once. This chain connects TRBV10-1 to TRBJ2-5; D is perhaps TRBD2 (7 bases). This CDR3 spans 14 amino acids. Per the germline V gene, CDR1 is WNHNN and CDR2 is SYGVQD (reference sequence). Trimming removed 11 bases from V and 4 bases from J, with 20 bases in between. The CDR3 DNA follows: TGCGCCCCGAAGGGGGGGGCCCTGTTAGAGACCCAGTACTTC. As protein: CAPKGGALLETQYF.

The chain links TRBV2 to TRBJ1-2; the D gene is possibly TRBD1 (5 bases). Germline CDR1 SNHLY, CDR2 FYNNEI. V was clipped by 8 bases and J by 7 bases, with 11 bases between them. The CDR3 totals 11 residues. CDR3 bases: TGTGCCAGCGGGGCGCGATTTGGCTACACCTTC. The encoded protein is CASGARFGYTF. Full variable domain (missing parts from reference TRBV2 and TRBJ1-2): EPEVTQTPSHQVTQMGQEVILRCVPISNHLYFYWYRQILGQKVEFLVSFYNNEISEKSEIFDDQFSVERPDGSNFTLKIRSTKLEDSAMYFCASGARFGYTFGSGTRLTVV.

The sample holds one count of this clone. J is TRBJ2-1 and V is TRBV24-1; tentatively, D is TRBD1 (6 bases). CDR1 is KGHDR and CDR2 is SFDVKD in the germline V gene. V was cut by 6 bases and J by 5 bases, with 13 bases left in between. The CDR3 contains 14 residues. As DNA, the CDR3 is TGTGCCACCAGTAACAGGGAGTCTAACAATGAGCAGTTCTTC. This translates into CATSNRESNNEQFF.

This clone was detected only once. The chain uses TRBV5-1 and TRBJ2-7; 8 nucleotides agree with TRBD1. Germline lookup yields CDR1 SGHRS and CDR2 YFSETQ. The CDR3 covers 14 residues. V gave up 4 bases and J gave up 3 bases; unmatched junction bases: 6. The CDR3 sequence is CASSPDGQGYEQYF. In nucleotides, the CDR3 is TGCGCCAGCAGCCCAGACGGACAGGGCTACGAGCAGTACTTC.

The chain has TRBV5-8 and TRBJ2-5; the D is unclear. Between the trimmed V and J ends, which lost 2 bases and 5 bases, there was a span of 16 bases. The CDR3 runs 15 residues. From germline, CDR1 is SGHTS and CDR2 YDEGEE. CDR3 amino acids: CASSFTQRPMETQYF. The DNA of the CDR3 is TGTGCCAGCAGCTTTACGCAGCGCCCGATGGAGACCCAGTACTTC.